These 23 T cell receptor beta chains were all obtained from the same sample, sequenced in a study of CD8+ T cells in alopecia areata. Indicated treatment: oral pan-JAK inhibitor, 5-10 mg twice daily. After isolation, RNA underwent reverse transcription to generate cDNA as the sequencing template. Method: immunoSEQ multiplex PCR; TCRdb's copy keeps in-frame clones and lacks some. This sample carries over 70,000 clones, approximately 64% of them seen once, and the ten largest clones take 23%. The sample was CD8+ T cells sorted from blood, taken at week 24, from a patient treated with tofacitinib. The receptors here all came from a human donor with alopecia areata.

V gene TRBV9 combines with J gene TRBJ1-1; D might be TRBD1 (6 bases). The CDR3 totals 13 residues. Trimming cost V 3 bases and J 4 bases, with 10 bases left between them. The germline V gene encodes CDR1 SGDLS and CDR2 YYNGEE. The CDR3 loop is CASSGTGSTEAFF. The CDR3 region has the DNA TGTGCCAGCAGCGGAACAGGGTCCACTGAAGCTTTCTTT.

Points on this clone: At one end the junction does not follow the germline gene, possibly because of a read error. The chain couples TRBV10-3 to TRBJ1-2, with a tentative D call TRBD1 (5 bases). The CDR3 length is 13 residues. Germline V gene lookup returns CDR1 ENHRY and CDR2 SYGVKD. The CDR3 DNA reads TGTGCCAGCAGTTACGACAGCGGCTATGGCTACACCTTC. Amino acid sequence: CASSYDSGYGYTF.

In this sample, this clone turned up a few times. The rearrangement joins TRBV29-1 to TRBJ2-3, with D perhaps TRBD1 or TRBD2 (5 bases each). The CDR3 covers 14 residues. The ends were cut back, 2 bases at V and 4 bases at J, with 13 bases in the middle. Germline CDR1 and CDR2: SQVTM and ANQGSEA. The CDR3 here is CSVEWGNQADTQYF. DNA of the CDR3: TGCAGCGTTGAATGGGGGAATCAGGCAGATACGCAGTATTTT.

This clone was seen only once. The V call is TRBV6-5, the J call TRBJ1-5; no clear D gene. There are 13 residues in the CDR3. Per germline, CDR1 MNHEY and CDR2 SVGAGI. V dropped 2 bases and J dropped 4 bases, with 6 bases sitting between them. CDR3 region: CASSYQKNQPQHF. DNA of the CDR3: TGTGCCAGCAGTTACCAGAAGAATCAGCCCCAGCATTTT.

The chain has TRBV4-2 and TRBJ2-7, with TRBD2 as a possible D gene (6 bases). The CDR3 sequence is 15 residues long. CDR1 is LGHNA and CDR2 is YNFKEQ in the germline V gene. Trimming cost V 1 base and J 2 bases, with 12 bases left between them. The CDR3 spells CASSQAKGGPYEQYF. The CDR3 coding sequence is TGTGCCAGCAGCCAAGCAAAGGGAGGTCCCTACGAGCAGTACTTC.

CDR3 sequence (DNA): TGTGCCAGCAGTGACCTAGGGGGTGACGCTGGGGCCAACGTCCTGACTTTC. This sequence encodes CASSDLGGDAGANVLTF. This chain uses TRBV25-1 with TRBJ2-6; perhaps TRBD1 as D (6 bases). The germline V gene has CDR1 MGHDK and CDR2 SYGVNS. This CDR3 has 17 amino acids. V was cut by 3 bases and J by 2 bases, with 14 bases left in between.

The chain links TRBV27 to TRBJ1-5; D is unresolved. CDR1 is MNHEY and CDR2 is SMNVEV in the germline V gene (reference sequence). This CDR3 has 13 residues. V was clipped by 8 bases and J by 4 bases, with 12 bases between them. This chain's CDR3 is CASGRVSNQPQHF. The CDR3 nucleotides read TGTGCCAGCGGGCGGGTTAGTAATCAGCCCCAGCATTTT.

The chain is built from TRBV7-3 and TRBJ2-2; TRBD1 aligns across 9 bases. Germline V lookup: CDR1 SGHTA, CDR2 FQGTGA. J lost 4 bases, V lost 5 bases, and 8 bases had no gene match. This CDR3 is built from 16 residues. CDR3 in amino acids: CASSPRDRVSTGELFF. CDR3 DNA: TGTGCCAGCAGCCCCCGGGACAGGGTTTCCACCGGGGAGCTGTTTTTT.

The chain joins TRBV7-9 to TRBJ2-1; TRBD2 aligns across 13 bases. Germline V CDR1 and CDR2: SEHNR, FQNEAQ (reference sequence). CDR3 length equals 15 residues. V shed 5 bases and J 6 bases; nucleotides not matched to a gene: 4. CDR3 nucleotide sequence: TGTGCCAGCAGCATCGGACTAGCGGGAGCCAATGAGCAGTTCTTC. It translates to CASSIGLAGANEQFF.

This clone was counted between two and nine times. The rearrangement joins TRBV27 to TRBJ2-7; a possible D gene is TRBD1 (5 bases). Germline assignment: CDR1 MNHEY and CDR2 SMNVEV (reference sequence). CDR3 size: 15 residues. Deletions cut 6 bases from V and 4 bases from J, with 19 bases between. CDR3 amino acids: CASRSLGQGAYEQYF. CDR3 in DNA: TGTGCCAGCAGGTCTCTGGGGCAGGGTGCGTACGAGCAGTACTTC.

The rearrangement joins TRBV5-1 to TRBJ2-7, with D unresolved. CDR1 is SGHRS, CDR2 YFSETQ, per germline. There are 13 residues in the CDR3. The V and J ends lost 5 bases and 0 bases respectively, with 9 bases between them. CDR3 DNA sequence: TGCGCCAGCAGTGGAGAAAACTCCTACGAGCAGTACTTC. This sequence encodes CASSGENSYEQYF. Filled out from reference TRBV5-1 and TRBJ2-7, the complete variable domain reads KAGVTQTPRYLIKTRGQQVTLSCSPISGHRSVSWYQQTPGQGLQFLFEYFSETQRNKGNFPGRFSGRQFSNSRSEMNVSTLELGDSALYLCASSGENSYEQYFGPGTRLTVT.

The J gene is TRBJ2-7, the V gene TRBV4-1, with D perhaps TRBD1 (6 bases). CDR1 and CDR2 from the germline V gene are MGHRA and YSYEKL. This CDR3 has 14 amino acids. V shed 0 bases and J shed 2 bases, with 8 bases lying between them. The CDR3 spells CASSQEYRAYEQYF. CDR3 bases: TGCGCCAGCAGCCAAGAATACAGGGCCTACGAGCAGTACTTC.

This chain uses TRBV4-2 with TRBJ2-7, with D unresolved. V was shortened by 0 bases and J by 0 bases, with 6 bases between the two germline ends. The CDR3 runs to 14 residues. The V gene's germline CDR1 is LGHNA and CDR2 YNFKEQ. The CDR3 nucleotides read TGTGCCAGCAGCCAAGATTCCAGCTCCTACGAGCAGTACTTC. This codes for CASSQDSSSYEQYF.

A few counts support this clone. The genes are TRBV29-1 and TRBJ1-1; D is ambiguous. V dropped 4 bases and J dropped 0 bases, with 3 bases sitting between them. Germline CDR1 and CDR2: SQVTM and ANQGSEA. The CDR3 sequence is 11 residues long. The CDR3 DNA reads as TGCAGCGTTGCAGTGAACACTGAAGCTTTCTTT. Protein: CSVAVNTEAFF.

As DNA, the CDR3 is TGTGCCAGCAGCCAAGAAAGACTAGCGGGGATCACCGGGGAGCTGTTTTTT. Its translation: CASSQERLAGITGELFF. V and J are TRBV14 and TRBJ2-2; 11 nucleotides agree with TRBD2. With V trimmed by 0 bases and J by 4 bases, 4 bases remained unmatched. The germline CDR1 and CDR2 sequences are SGHDN and FVKESK. The CDR3 covers 17 residues.

This clone was picked up a small number of times. The chain couples TRBV30 to TRBJ2-7; 10 bases are shared with TRBD1. The CDR3 runs to 13 residues. V shed 2 bases and J 4 bases; nucleotides not matched to a gene: 2. Germline V lookup: CDR1 GTSNPN, CDR2 SVGIG (reference sequence). The CDR3 sequence: CAWSSGQGYEQYF. CDR3 coding DNA: TGTGCCTGGAGTTCGGGACAGGGGTACGAGCAGTACTTC.

CDR3 region: CASSFEGATDTQYF. In DNA form, the CDR3 reads TGTGCCAGCAGTTTCGAGGGGGCGACAGATACGCAGTATTTT. V is TRBV28 and J is TRBJ2-3; 7 bases are a match to TRBD1. V shed 3 bases, J shed 3 bases, and the junction held 3 bases outside the gene matches. This CDR3 has 14 residues. In germline, CDR1 is MDHEN, CDR2 SYDVKM.

This clone has just one count. The chain is built from TRBV4-1 and TRBJ2-7, with 9 bases that match TRBD2. This CDR3 is built from 15 residues. Per the germline V gene, CDR1 is MGHRA and CDR2 is YSYEKL. Germline trimming cut 0 bases from V and 5 bases from J; bases unmatched to any gene: 5. CDR3 in amino acids: CASSQESAGGHEQYF. As DNA, the CDR3 is TGCGCCAGCAGCCAAGAATCAGCGGGGGGCCACGAGCAGTACTTC.

V is TRBV6-5 and J is TRBJ2-7, with D tentatively TRBD1 (6 bases). Trimming removed 6 bases at V and 5 bases at J, with 14 bases between. The germline V gene encodes CDR1 MNHEY and CDR2 SVGAGI. There are 13 residues in the CDR3. This CDR3 reads CASSPPGENEQYF. The DNA for the CDR3 is TGTGCCAGCAGCCCCCCAGGGGAGAACGAGCAGTACTTC.

The gene calls are TRBV7-2 and TRBJ1-5; 9 positions match TRBD1. With V trimmed by 2 bases and J by 4 bases, 3 bases remained unmatched. This CDR3 contains 15 residues. Germline CDR1 is SGHTA and CDR2 is FQGNSA. The CDR3, as DNA: TGTGCCAGCAGCTTAATCGACAGGGGGAATCAGCCCCAGCATTTT. Its protein is CASSLIDRGNQPQHF.

Only one count was recorded for this clone. The V call is TRBV4-1, the J call TRBJ2-1; 9 positions match TRBD2. This CDR3 region has 15 residues. Germline CDR1 is MGHRA and CDR2 is YSYEKL. After removal of 1 base from V and 8 bases from J, the junction contained 6 bases not matched to a gene. The CDR3 loop is CASSQAGLALDEQFF. The CDR3 DNA reads TGCGCCAGCAGCCAAGCTGGACTAGCGTTGGATGAGCAGTTCTTC.

The chain links TRBV6-5 to TRBJ2-1; D call uncertain. Between the trimmed V and J ends, which lost 2 bases and 15 bases, there was a span of 17 bases. This CDR3 is 13 amino acids long. Germline V lookup: CDR1 MNHEY, CDR2 SVGAGI. The CDR3 is CASSYGLTGLLFF. CDR3 nucleotides: TGTGCCAGCAGTTACGGGCTGACGGGCCTTCTGTTCTTC.

J is TRBJ2-7 and V is TRBV4-1, with D unresolved. Germline V gene lookup returns CDR1 MGHRA and CDR2 YSYEKL. V was shortened by 0 bases and J by 3 bases, with 9 bases between the two germline ends. The CDR3 spans 14 residues. The CDR3 DNA reads TGCGCCAGCAGCCAAGAAGGCCTAGACTACGAGCAGTACTTC. Translating gives CASSQEGLDYEQYF.